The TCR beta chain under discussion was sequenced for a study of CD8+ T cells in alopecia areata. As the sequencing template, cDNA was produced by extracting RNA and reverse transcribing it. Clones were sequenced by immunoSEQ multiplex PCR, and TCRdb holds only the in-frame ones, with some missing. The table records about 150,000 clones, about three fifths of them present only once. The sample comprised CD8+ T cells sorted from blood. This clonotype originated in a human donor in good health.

The CDR3 DNA reads as TGTGCCAGCAGTTCGGGAGGGCACCGCTACGAGCAGTACTTC. Translating gives CASSSGGHRYEQYF. The chain uses TRBV27 and TRBJ2-7; TRBD2 agrees at 8 bases. The trim removed 4 bases at V and 3 bases at J, leaving 5 bases unmatched. Germline values: CDR1 MNHEY, CDR2 SMNVEV (reference sequence). The CDR3 is 14 amino acids.